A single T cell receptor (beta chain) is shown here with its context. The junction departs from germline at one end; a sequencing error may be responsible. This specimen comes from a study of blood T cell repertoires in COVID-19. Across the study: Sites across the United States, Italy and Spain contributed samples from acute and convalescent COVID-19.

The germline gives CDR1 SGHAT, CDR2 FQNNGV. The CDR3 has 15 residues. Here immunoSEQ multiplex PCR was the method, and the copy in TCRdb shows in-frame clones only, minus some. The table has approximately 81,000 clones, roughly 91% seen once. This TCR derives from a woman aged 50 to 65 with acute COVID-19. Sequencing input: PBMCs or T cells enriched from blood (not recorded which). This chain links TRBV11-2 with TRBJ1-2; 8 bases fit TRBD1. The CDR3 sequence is CTSSSRTGRVAGYTF. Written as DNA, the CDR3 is TGTACCAGCAGCTCGAGGACAGGGAGGGTGGCTGGCTACACCTTC.